Listed below are T cell receptor beta chains from one sample, sequenced in a study of blood T cell repertoires in COVID-19. Produced via immunoSEQ multiplex PCR; TCRdb's table is partial and in-frame only. This sample has over 120,000 clones, with about 86% found just once. The material sequenced was peripheral blood. These receptors were obtained from a woman in her forties or fifties with active or convalescent COVID-19. CDR3s include the opening cysteine and the closing phenylalanine or tryptophan. A D gene is named only where the DNA matches it firmly. Rows may omit the clone size; those that give it use once, few, many or a size class.

clone size | J gene | V gene | D gene | CDR3 protein | CDR3 DNA
once | TRBJ2-7 | TRBV7-6 | TRBD1 | CASGRDRGTYEQYF | TGTGCCAGCGGGCGGGACAGGGGTACCTACGAGCAGTACTTC
- | TRBJ1-1 | TRBV5-1 | TRBD1 | CASSQGAPQGTVAFF | TGCGCCAGCAGCCAGGGGGCCCCTCAAGGGACCGTAGCTTTCTTT
- | TRBJ1-6 | TRBV7-2 | TRBD1 | CASSSNVGTANSPLHF | TGTGCCAGCAGCTCGAACGTAGGGACAGCTAATTCACCCCTCCACTTT
- | TRBJ2-1 | TRBV29-1 | - | CSVEDADSYNEQFF | TGCAGCGTTGAAGATGCGGACAGCTACAATGAGCAGTTCTTC
- | TRBJ2-1 | TRBV5-4 | - | CASSLAASNEQFF | TGTGCCAGCAGCTTAGCGGCGAGCAATGAGCAGTTCTTC
- | TRBJ1-3 | TRBV5-1 | - | CASSLSGNTIYF | TGCGCCAGCAGCTTGAGCGGAAACACCATATATTTT
once | TRBJ2-5 | TRBV12-3/TRBV12-4 | - | CASGHGETQYF | TGTGCCAGCGGACACGGAGAGACCCAGTACTTC
- | TRBJ1-2 | TRBV5-1 | - | CASSLVGGRKKYGYTF | TGCGCCAGCAGCTTGGTTGGGGGCAGGAAGAAATATGGCTACACCTTC
- | TRBJ1-2 | TRBV28 | TRBD1 | CASSFMQGAPYGYTF | TGTGCCAGCAGTTTTATGCAGGGGGCACCTTATGGCTACACCTTC
- | TRBJ1-3 | TRBV5-6 | - | CASSLARGSGNTIYF | TGTGCCAGCAGCTTGGCAAGGGGCTCTGGAAACACCATATATTTT
- | TRBJ1-4 | TRBV27 | - | CATRAGRQNEKLFF | TGTGCCACCAGAGCGGGCAGGCAGAATGAAAAACTGTTTTTT
once | TRBJ1-1 | TRBV10-3 | TRBD1 | CAIKPGDSSTEAFF | TGTGCCATCAAGCCGGGGGACAGTAGCACTGAAGCTTTCTTT
- | TRBJ1-1 | TRBV30 | - | CAWRHDRRVTEAFF | TGTGCCTGGAGACACGACAGAAGGGTTACTGAAGCTTTCTTT
- | TRBJ2-1 | TRBV14 | TRBD1 | CASSKPGTGSYNEQFF | TGTGCCAGCAGCAAACCCGGGACAGGTTCCTACAATGAGCAGTTCTTC
- | TRBJ2-5 | TRBV2 | - | CASSVGYRAPETQYF | TGTGCCAGCAGTGTGGGTTACAGGGCCCCAGAGACCCAGTACTTC
- | TRBJ1-5 | TRBV28 | - | CASSLYRGRSNQPQHF | TGTGCCAGCAGTTTGTATAGGGGTAGGAGCAATCAGCCCCAGCATTTT
once | TRBJ1-4 | TRBV3-1/TRBV3-2 | - | CASSRVAEKLFF | TGTGCCAGCAGCCGGGTAGCGGAAAAACTGTTTTTT
- | TRBJ2-2 | TRBV4-3 | TRBD2 | CASSQGSLAGTGELFF | TGCGCCAGCAGCCAAGGGTCACTAGCGGGAACCGGGGAGCTGTTTTTT
- | TRBJ1-1 | TRBV6-5 | TRBD1 | CASTRDSLNTEAFF | TGTGCCAGCACCCGGGACAGCCTGAACACTGAAGCTTTCTTT
once | TRBJ2-3 | TRBV6-1 | - | CASSESRGPDTDTQYF | TGTGCCAGCAGTGAAAGCAGGGGACCTGACACAGATACGCAGTATTTT
- | TRBJ2-2 | TRBV18 | - | CASSPPRVVTGELFF | TGTGCCAGCTCACCCCCACGCGTTGTCACCGGGGAGCTGTTTTTT
- | TRBJ1-1 | TRBV19 | - | CASSTGQWTEAFF | TGTGCCAGTAGTACTGGACAATGGACTGAAGCTTTCTTT
- | TRBJ1-2 | TRBV18 | TRBD1 | CASSPPTGESGYTF | TGTGCCAGCTCACCACCGACAGGGGAGAGCGGCTACACCTTC
- | TRBJ1-4 | TRBV5-4 | TRBD1 | CASSSAGQGNEKLFF | TGTGCCAGCAGCTCGGCGGGACAGGGGAATGAAAAACTGTTTTTT
once | TRBJ1-1 | TRBV7-2 | - | CASSNPAGGEAFF | TGTGCCAGCAGCAACCCGGCGGGGGGTGAAGCTTTCTTT
once | TRBJ1-2 | TRBV11-2 | TRBD1 | CASSLPGTGGNYGYTF | TGTGCCAGCAGCTTACCTGGGACAGGGGGCAACTATGGCTACACCTTC
- | TRBJ2-6 | TRBV2 | TRBD1 | CASSGRDRRLLRANVLTF | TGTGCCAGCAGTGGCCGGGACAGGAGACTTCTGCGGGCCAACGTCCTGACTTTC
- | TRBJ1-6 | TRBV6-5 | TRBD1 | CASFPWTGGSSPLHF | TGTGCCAGCTTTCCTTGGACAGGGGGCTCTTCACCCCTCCACTTT
- | TRBJ1-5 | TRBV2 | - | CASSEALRGMGNQPQHF | TGTGCCAGCAGTGAAGCGCTTCGGGGAATGGGCAATCAGCCCCAGCATTTT
many | TRBJ2-7 | TRBV2 | - | CASRAGSLGRYSYEQYF | TGTGCCAGCAGGGCGGGCTCCTTAGGACGGTACTCCTACGAGCAGTACTTC
- | TRBJ1-5 | TRBV7-9 | - | CASSFGGLNQPQHF | TGTGCCAGCAGCTTCGGGGGTCTCAATCAGCCCCAGCATTTT
- | TRBJ2-1 | TRBV4-3 | - | CASSQRGEYNEQFF | TGCGCCAGCAGCCAACGTGGGGAGTACAATGAGCAGTTCTTC
- | TRBJ1-1 | TRBV15 | TRBD1 | CATSRDRTGGNTEAFF | TGTGCCACCAGCAGGGACAGGACAGGGGGAAACACTGAAGCTTTCTTT
few | TRBJ1-1 | TRBV7-2 | - | CASSLDRMTEAFF | TGTGCCAGCAGCTTAGACAGGATGACTGAAGCTTTCTTT
- | TRBJ2-7 | TRBV6-6 | TRBD2 | CASSPSSGGREQYF | TGTGCCAGCAGCCCGTCTAGCGGGGGCAGGGAGCAGTACTTC
- | TRBJ1-4 | TRBV30 | - | CAWRRDRGEKLFF | TGTGCCTGGAGGAGGGATCGTGGTGAAAAACTGTTTTTT
- | TRBJ2-6 | TRBV19 | TRBD1 | CASSILGTGASGANVLTF | TGTGCCAGTAGTATTTTAGGGACAGGTGCCTCTGGGGCCAACGTCCTGACTTTC
- | TRBJ2-2 | TRBV7-3 | TRBD2 | CASSLGGRLTGELFF | TGTGCCAGCAGCTTAGGCGGGAGGTTAACCGGGGAGCTGTTTTTT
once | TRBJ1-1 | TRBV27 | - | CASRGGERIQAEAFF | TGTGCCAGCAGAGGCGGGGAGAGGATACAGGCTGAAGCTTTCTTT
- | TRBJ1-1 | TRBV5-1 | TRBD1 | CASTSTGGVRTEAFF | TGCGCCAGCACCTCGACAGGGGGCGTGCGCACTGAAGCTTTCTTT
- | TRBJ1-1 | TRBV18 | - | CASSRRGNTEAFF | TGTGCCAGCTCCCGGCGCGGGAACACTGAAGCTTTCTTT
- | TRBJ1-5 | TRBV4-1 | TRBD1 | CASSQVQGDQPQHF | TGCGCCAGCAGCCAAGTCCAGGGGGATCAGCCCCAGCATTTT
- | TRBJ1-4 | TRBV4-2 | - | CASSQEKARANEKLFF | TGTGCCAGCAGCCAAGAGAAGGCGCGGGCTAATGAAAAACTGTTTTTT
- | TRBJ1-2 | TRBV19 | - | CASSIDTGSGYTF | TGTGCCAGTAGTATAGATACCGGGAGTGGCTACACCTTC
- | TRBJ2-5 | TRBV5-6 | - | CASSLWGQQETQYF | TGTGCCAGCAGCTTGTGGGGGCAACAAGAGACCCAGTACTTC
once | TRBJ2-3 | TRBV19 | TRBD2 | CASSIATSGSTDTQYF | TGTGCCAGTAGTATAGCGACTAGCGGGAGTACAGATACGCAGTATTTT
- | TRBJ1-3 | TRBV12-3/TRBV12-4 | - | CASSLGGNTIYF | TGTGCCAGCAGTCTCGGTGGAAACACCATATATTTT
few | TRBJ1-3 | TRBV19 | - | CASTDRGNTIYF | TGTGCCAGTACTGATCGGGGAAACACCATATATTTT
few | TRBJ1-6 | TRBV9 | - | CASSVAGSSYNSPLHF | TGTGCCAGCAGCGTAGCGGGGAGCTCCTATAATTCACCCCTCCACTTT
- | TRBJ2-2 | TRBV28 | TRBD2 | CASSLWRLAGGPGELFF | TGTGCCAGCAGTTTATGGAGACTAGCGGGAGGGCCCGGGGAGCTGTTTTTT
- | TRBJ1-1 | TRBV4-3 | - | CASRRHEAMNTEAFF | TGCGCCAGCAGACGTCACGAGGCCATGAACACTGAAGCTTTCTTT
- | TRBJ2-1 | TRBV27 | TRBD2 | CASRISGFYNEQFF | TGTGCCAGCAGGATTAGCGGGTTTTACAATGAGCAGTTCTTC
- | TRBJ1-1 | TRBV7-2 | TRBD1 | CASSLGGGPGTEAFF | TGTGCCAGCAGCCTCGGAGGGGGCCCCGGCACTGAAGCTTTCTTT
- | TRBJ1-1 | TRBV6-6 | - | CASSLRNEAFF | TGTGCCAGCAGCCTACGTAATGAAGCTTTCTTT
- | TRBJ2-7 | TRBV6-5 | TRBD1 | CASSTTTGNEQYF | TGTGCCAGCAGCACCACGACAGGGAACGAGCAGTACTTC
- | TRBJ2-2 | TRBV6-5 | - | CASNPAGAGELFF | TGTGCCAGCAACCCGGCAGGGGCCGGGGAGCTGTTTTTT
- | TRBJ1-2 | TRBV18 | TRBD1 | CASSLTSDRVTGYTF | TGTGCCAGCTCATTAACATCGGACAGGGTTACAGGCTACACCTTC